The 14 T cell receptor beta chains in this list originate from one sample, sequenced in a study of CD8 T cells in ankylosing spondylitis. TCRdb ran MiXCR on the 5' RACE reads and lists one entry per CDR3 protein. The table has a few hundred thousand distinct CDR3 sequences, approximately 10% seen once; the top ten hold around 10%. Input material: blood, either unsorted or a sorted T cell fraction (not recorded which). Source of these receptors: a female donor with ankylosing spondylitis or in good health (not recorded which).

This clonotype was found many times. Relative to the germline gene, one junction end is altered; a read error may explain this. The chain carries TRBV10-3 and TRBJ1-5, with no clear D. The germline CDR1 and CDR2 sequences are ENHRY and SYGVKD. The CDR3 has 16 amino acids. CDR3: CAISAGRFGRDQPQHF. For the CDR3, the DNA is TGTGCCATCAGTGCTGGGCGCTTCGGAAGGGATCAACCCCAGCATTTT.

This clonotype has at least ten counts. The chain recombines TRBV6-2 or TRBV6-3 with TRBJ1-6; 9 bases align to TRBD1. Germline CDR1 reads MNHEY; CDR2 reads SVGEGT. This CDR3 has 20 residues. Germline trimming cut 2 bases from V and 6 bases from J; bases unmatched to any gene: 17. The CDR3 DNA is TGTGCCAGCAGTTACCCGAGTACCTCCGGGACAGGGATGATTAATTCACCCCTCCACTTT. This gives the protein CASSYPSTSGTGMINSPLHF.

This clonotype was counted at least ten times. The genes are TRBV29-1 and TRBJ2-5, with 7 bases lining up with TRBD2. CDR1 and CDR2 (germline): SQVTM, ANQGSEA. Trimming cost V 7 bases and J 4 bases; bases outside gene matches: 0. The CDR3 sequence is 10 residues long. The CDR3 DNA reads as TGCAGCGCGGGAGGAGAGACCCAGTACTTC. It specifies CSAGGETQYF.

In regard to this clonotype: At one end, the junction sequence differs from germline, possibly due to a read error. The J gene is TRBJ2-1, the V gene TRBV12-3 or TRBV12-4; 15 nucleotides match TRBD2. CDR3 length equals 18 residues. Here the CDR3 reads CASCLARTSGGAYNEQFF. The DNA of the CDR3 is TGTGCCAGCTGTTTAGCGAGGACTAGCGGGGGGGCCTACAATGAGCAGTTCTTC.

V and J are TRBV9 and TRBJ1-6; no definite D call. Trimming removed 4 bases from V and 3 bases from J, with 11 bases in between. This CDR3 contains 15 residues. CDR1 is SGDLS, CDR2 YYNGEE, per germline. The CDR3 here is CASSPETHYNSPLHF. The CDR3 DNA reads as TGTGCCAGCAGCCCCGAGACACACTATAATTCACCCCTCCACTTT.

This clonotype came up many times. The V call is TRBV20-1, the J call TRBJ2-3; 9 bases match TRBD1. Germline V lookup: CDR1 DFQATT, CDR2 SNEGSKA (reference sequence). The trim removed 6 bases at V and 3 bases at J, leaving 7 bases unmatched. This CDR3 spans 14 amino acids. The CDR3: CSATNRGPTDTQYF. The CDR3 DNA reads TGCAGTGCCACGAACAGGGGGCCGACAGATACGCAGTATTTT.

This clonotype was picked up many times. The genes are TRBV5-1 and TRBJ1-1; D perhaps matches TRBD1 (5 bases). This CDR3 has 14 amino acids. V gave up 5 bases and J gave up 11 bases, with 22 bases separating them. Germline CDR1 reads SGHRS; CDR2 reads YFSETQ. The CDR3 nucleotides read TGCGCCAGCAGATCGCAGGGTGGTTTCGAAGCGGCTTTCTTT. It is translated as CASRSQGGFEAAFF.

This clonotype was detected ten times or more. The chain carries TRBV20-1 and TRBJ2-1; 11 nucleotides match TRBD2. The CDR3 length is 15 residues. CDR1 is DFQATT, CDR2 SNEGSKA, per germline (reference sequence). J lost 2 bases, V lost 4 bases, and 4 bases had no gene match. The CDR3 DNA sequence: TGCAGTGCTACCGTAGCGGGAGGGCCCTACAATGAGCAGTTCTTC. Translation gives CSATVAGGPYNEQFF.

This chain links TRBV7-3 with TRBJ2-2; no firm D call. CDR1 is SGHTA, CDR2 FQGTGA, per germline. Trimming shortened V by 3 bases and J by 7 bases, and 9 bases separated the two germline ends. This CDR3 is 13 amino acids long. Here the CDR3 reads CASSFSSGGELFF. CDR3 coding DNA: TGTGCCAGCAGCTTTTCTTCTGGCGGGGAGCTGTTTTTT.

This clonotype was seen many times. The chain joins TRBV5-1 to TRBJ2-5, with D maybe TRBD2 (5 bases). Germline loops: CDR1 SGHRS, CDR2 YFSETQ. The length of the CDR3 is 16 residues. The V gene lost 1 base and the J gene lost 1 base, with 14 bases spanning the gap. The CDR3 region has the DNA TGCGCCAGCAGCTTGACGAGCGCGGGTTTCCAAGAGACCCAGTACTTC. Translated, it gives CASSLTSAGFQETQYF. Looking up the rest from reference TRBV5-1 and TRBJ2-5 gives the full variable domain: KAGVTQTPRYLIKTRGQQVTLSCSPISGHRSVSWYQQTPGQGLQFLFEYFSETQRNKGNFPGRFSGRQFSNSRSEMNVSTLELGDSALYLCASSLTSAGFQETQYFGPGTRLLVL.

This clonotype was counted at least ten times. J is TRBJ2-3 and V is TRBV7-8, with 7 nucleotides matching TRBD2. V dropped 3 bases and J dropped 2; count of bases not matched to a gene: 8. Germline V gives CDR1 SGHVS, CDR2 FQNEAQ. This CDR3 has 16 amino acids. CDR3 loop: CASSLRWLAVTDTQYF. The DNA of the CDR3 is TGTGCCAGCAGCTTGCGTTGGCTAGCGGTCACAGATACGCAGTATTTT.

This clonotype was recorded at least ten times. The chain employs TRBV5-1 and TRBJ2-4; no firm D call. V was pared by 2 bases and J by 6 bases, with 9 bases between. Germline-derived CDR1 and CDR2 are SGHRS and YFSETQ. This CDR3 is 13 amino acids long. For the CDR3, the DNA is TGCGCCAGCAGCTTACCACCCTCAAACATTCAGTACTTC. This encodes CASSLPPSNIQYF. Based on the CDR3 plus reference TRBV5-1 and TRBJ2-4, the full variable domain is KAGVTQTPRYLIKTRGQQVTLSCSPISGHRSVSWYQQTPGQGLQFLFEYFSETQRNKGNFPGRFSGRQFSNSRSEMNVSTLELGDSALYLCASSLPPSNIQYFGAGTRLSVL.

This clonotype has ten or more counts. The CDR3 region is CSARGRGPGPGNQPQHF. The CDR3 nucleotides read TGCAGTGCTAGAGGCAGGGGTCCCGGCCCGGGGAATCAGCCCCAGCATTTT. This chain joins TRBV20-1 and TRBJ1-5; D might be TRBD1 (6 bases). V was cut by 1 base and J by 4 bases, with 20 bases left in between. From germline, CDR1 is DFQATT and CDR2 SNEGSKA (reference sequence). The CDR3 covers 17 residues.

This clonotype was counted between two and nine times. This chain links TRBV20-1 with TRBJ2-5; the match to TRBD2 covers 11 bases. Trimming cost V 4 bases and J 5 bases; bases outside gene matches: 9. CDR1 is DFQATT, CDR2 SNEGSKA, per germline (reference sequence). The CDR3 runs to 15 residues. Here the CDR3 DNA reads TGCAGTGCTACTCGACTAGCGGGAAATCGTGAGACCCAGTACTTC. Protein product: CSATRLAGNRETQYF.